One sample yielded the 28 T cell receptor beta chains listed below, sequenced in a study of shared clonotypes between healthy human individuals. Terminally differentiated effector memory CD45RA+ cells were excluded by CCR7 positive selection of CD45RO-negative cells. Using immunoSEQ multiplex PCR, the repertoire was profiled, and TCRdb retains in-frame clones only, with some absent. Among about 2.2 million clones listed, 90% to 95% were seen once. Source material: naive CD8+ T cells from PBMCs. These TCRs come from a young man in good health. Some clones in this sample may be carry-over from other donors' samples.

V usage is TRBV19 and J usage is TRBJ1-5; D is uncertain. Germline values: CDR1 LNHDA, CDR2 SQIVND (reference sequence). The V end lost 2 bases, the J end lost 4 bases, and 9 bases lay between the germline ends. The CDR3 extends over 14 amino acids. CDR3 residues: CASSIQDWNQPQHF. The CDR3 DNA sequence: TGTGCCAGTAGTATACAGGATTGGAATCAGCCCCAGCATTTT.

The rearrangement joins TRBV9 to TRBJ2-4; 8 bases are a match to TRBD1. The CDR3 runs to 15 residues. V was pared by 0 bases and J by 7 bases, with 6 bases of the junction left unmatched. In germline, CDR1 is SGDLS, CDR2 YYNGEE. The CDR3 nucleotides are TGTGCCAGCAGCGTAGGCAGGGGGCTAAGTAACATTCAGTACTTC. Translation gives CASSVGRGLSNIQYF. Full variable domain (rest looked up from reference TRBV9 and TRBJ2-4): DSGVTQTPKHLITATGQRVTLRCSPRSGDLSVYWYQQSLDQGLQFLIQYYNGEERAKGNILERFSAQQFPDLHSELNLSSLELGDSALYFCASSVGRGLSNIQYFGAGTRLSVL.

This sequence joins TRBV9 and TRBJ1-1; TRBD1 matches at 7 bases. The CDR3 runs to 15 residues. The ends lost 3 bases at V and 4 bases at J; junction bases unmatched: 9. CDR1 is SGDLS and CDR2 is YYNGEE in the germline V gene. The CDR3 loop is CASSETGTGVTEAFF. The CDR3 region has the DNA TGTGCCAGCAGCGAGACAGGGACGGGAGTCACTGAAGCTTTCTTT.

The rearrangement uses TRBV7-9 and TRBJ2-1, with D uncertain. CDR1 is SEHNR, CDR2 FQNEAQ, per germline (reference sequence). This CDR3 region has 14 residues. Trimming removed 4 bases from V and 9 bases from J, with 16 bases in between. The CDR3 DNA reads TGTGCCAGCAGCTCCCCTTTCGGGTCTGGTGAGCAGTTCTTC. Translating it yields CASSSPFGSGEQFF.

V usage is TRBV5-6 and J usage is TRBJ1-5; tentative D call: TRBD1 (5 bases). This CDR3 has 14 residues. The germline V gene encodes CDR1 SGHDT and CDR2 YYEEEE. V lost 3 bases, J lost 4 bases, and 11 bases lay in between. In DNA, the CDR3 is TGTGCCAGCAGCTCCGACAGCCTTAATCAGCCCCAGCATTTT. Translated, it gives CASSSDSLNQPQHF.

The V gene is TRBV11-2, the J gene TRBJ2-1; 11 bases line up with TRBD1. The length of the CDR3 is 15 residues. V dropped 7 bases and J dropped 6; count of bases not matched to a gene: 8. CDR1 and CDR2 from the germline V gene are SGHAT and FQNNGV. The CDR3 sequence: CASTSRDRGGNEQFF. CDR3 bases: TGTGCCAGCACCTCCCGGGACAGGGGGGGCAATGAGCAGTTCTTC.

The rearrangement links TRBV6-5 to TRBJ2-7; no reliable D call. CDR3 length: 15 residues. Trimming took off 2 bases at V and 5 bases at J, with 16 bases between the two ends. Germline CDR1 and CDR2: MNHEY and SVGAGI. CDR3 coding DNA: TGTGCCAGCAGTTACGTACCGGGTCCCCCGGACGAGCAGTACTTC. This gives the protein CASSYVPGPPDEQYF.

V gene TRBV15 combines with J gene TRBJ1-2, with D possibly matching TRBD1 (5 bases). CDR1 and CDR2 from the germline V gene are LNHNV and YYDKDF (reference sequence). Between the trimmed V and J ends, which lost 0 bases and 7 bases, there was a span of 18 bases. The CDR3 has 16 amino acids. The DNA for the CDR3 is TGTGCCACCAGCAGAGAAGGTTTGGGACTCGGGCCTGGCTACACCTTC. Translated: CATSREGLGLGPGYTF.

This clone was counted a single time. The V and J genes are TRBV28 and TRBJ1-1; the match to TRBD1 covers 8 bases. V dropped 3 bases and J dropped 5; count of bases not matched to a gene: 5. The CDR3 is made up of 14 amino acids. CDR1 MDHEN and CDR2 SYDVKM come from the germline V gene. This chain's CDR3 is CASSFRGQWTEAFF. Here the CDR3 DNA reads TGTGCCAGCAGTTTCAGGGGGCAATGGACTGAAGCTTTCTTT.

V gene TRBV2 combines with J gene TRBJ2-3; D gene ambiguous. Trimming stripped 3 bases from V and 0 bases from J, with 13 bases between. CDR3 size: 16 residues. The germline V gene has CDR1 SNHLY and CDR2 FYNNEI. CDR3 sequence reads: CASSEGRVLSTDTQYF. CDR3 in DNA: TGTGCCAGCAGTGAGGGCCGGGTCCTCAGCACAGATACGCAGTATTTT.

The chain uses TRBV28 and TRBJ2-7, with D possibly being TRBD2 (6 bases). Trimming removed 1 base from V and 2 bases from J, with 9 bases in between. This CDR3 is built from 14 residues. Germline-derived CDR1 and CDR2 are MDHEN and SYDVKM. In DNA, the CDR3 is TGTGCCAGCAGTTTATCGGAGGGCCCCTACGAGCAGTACTTC. Amino acid sequence: CASSLSEGPYEQYF. Combining the CDR3 with reference TRBV28 and TRBJ2-7 gives the whole variable domain DVKVTQSSRYLVKRTGEKVFLECVQDMDHENMFWYRQDPGLGLRLIYFSYDVKMKEKGDIPEGYSVSREKKERFSLILESASTNQTSMYLCASSLSEGPYEQYFGPGTRLTVT.

This CDR3 is CASSESVRAYEQYF. In DNA form, the CDR3 reads TGCGCCAGCAGTGAGTCTGTCAGAGCCTACGAGCAGTACTTC. This rearrangement joins TRBV10-1 to TRBJ2-7, with D hard to call. V was shortened by 0 bases and J by 2 bases, with 8 bases between the two germline ends. In germline, CDR1 is WNHNN, CDR2 SYGVQD (reference sequence). This CDR3 is 14 amino acids long.

The chain's CDR3 is CASSLAASGSPGNEQFF. Written as DNA, the CDR3 is TGTGCCAGCAGCTTAGCAGCTAGCGGGAGCCCGGGGAATGAGCAGTTCTTC. This sequence joins TRBV7-9 and TRBJ2-1; 10 positions match TRBD2. Losses at the gene ends were 0 bases for V and 7 bases for J; bases not matched to a gene: 9. Germline loops: CDR1 SEHNR, CDR2 FQNEAQ (reference sequence). The CDR3 contains 17 residues. Full variable domain (missing parts from reference TRBV7-9 and TRBJ2-1): DTGVSQNPRHKITKRGQNVTFRCDPISEHNRLYWYRQTLGQGPEFLTYFQNEAQLEKSRLLSDRFSAERPKGSFSTLEIQRTEQGDSAMYLCASSLAASGSPGNEQFFGPGTRLTVL.

The gene calls are TRBV5-4 and TRBJ2-3; 7 bases map to TRBD1. The length of the CDR3 is 15 residues. With V trimmed by 4 bases and J by 8 bases, 13 bases remained unmatched. Germline CDR1 reads SGHNT; CDR2 reads YYREEE (reference sequence). In nucleotides, the CDR3 is TGTGCCAGCAGCGTTCCGGGACAGTCGATAGGTACGCAGTATTTT. It yields the protein CASSVPGQSIGTQYF. The full variable domain, completed using reference TRBV5-4 and TRBJ2-3, is ETGVTQSPTHLIKTRGQQVTLRCSSQSGHNTVSWYQQALGQGPQFIFQYYREEENGRGNFPPRFSGLQFPNYSSELNVNALELDDSALYLCASSVPGQSIGTQYFGPGTRLTVL.

The chain uses TRBV7-6 and TRBJ2-1; D ambiguous. The CDR3 has 13 amino acids. CDR1 and CDR2 (germline): SGHVS, FNYEAQ. With 5 bases removed from V and 4 bases from J, the gap between germline ends came to 9 bases. CDR3 bases: TGTGCCAGCAGCCCGCCCCTTTACAATGAGCAGTTCTTC. Its translation is CASSPPLYNEQFF.

CDR3 sequence reads: CASSLGDSSTDTQYF. The DNA of the CDR3 is TGTGCCAGCAGCTTAGGAGATTCTAGCACAGATACGCAGTATTTT. This chain uses TRBV5-6 with TRBJ2-3; D gene ambiguous. Germline V gene lookup returns CDR1 SGHDT and CDR2 YYEEEE. The CDR3 covers 15 residues. The V and J ends lost 2 bases and 0 bases respectively, with 10 bases between them.

The chain uses TRBV4-1 and TRBJ2-7, with D unclear. Trimming left V 3 bases short and J 0 bases short, with 9 bases between. The CDR3 contains 14 residues. Germline loops: CDR1 MGHRA, CDR2 YSYEKL. The CDR3 coding sequence is TGCGCCAGCAGCCAGGTTGACAACTCCTACGAGCAGTACTTC. Amino acids: CASSQVDNSYEQYF.

The chain uses TRBV7-2 and TRBJ2-1; 7 positions agree with TRBD1. This CDR3 comprises 17 residues. The J segment lost 7 bases and the V segment lost 0 bases, leaving 12 bases of the junction unmatched. CDR1 is SGHTA and CDR2 is FQGNSA in the germline V gene. CDR3 sequence (DNA): TGTGCCAGCAGCTTAGCGAATTGGGGGACAGCGTTGAATGAGCAGTTCTTC. This translates into CASSLANWGTALNEQFF.

The CDR3 DNA reads TGTGCCAGCAGCTTGAGCGGGATGCCCAATGAGCAGTTCTTC. The encoded protein is CASSLSGMPNEQFF. The chain joins TRBV9 to TRBJ2-1; 7 bases match TRBD2. The CDR3 consists of 14 residues. Germline assignment: CDR1 SGDLS and CDR2 YYNGEE. Unmatched junction bases numbered 7, after V lost 4 bases and J lost 6 bases.

This rearrangement joins TRBV4-2 to TRBJ2-1; the match to TRBD1 covers 8 bases. The CDR3 consists of 19 residues. After removal of 0 bases from V and 6 bases from J, the junction contained 16 bases not matched to a gene. Germline V gives CDR1 LGHNA, CDR2 YNFKEQ. DNA of the CDR3: TGTGCCAGCAGCCAAGATGGACAGGGACTTTCCTACCGGCCCAATGAGCAGTTCTTC. Translating it yields CASSQDGQGLSYRPNEQFF.

The chain uses TRBV14 and TRBJ2-7; perhaps TRBD2 as D (6 bases). This CDR3 has 15 residues. Looked up from germline, CDR1 is SGHDN and CDR2 is FVKESK. With 1 base removed from V and 0 bases from J, the gap between germline ends came to 10 bases. Written as DNA, the CDR3 is TGTGCCAGCAGCCAAGTTAGCGGCCTCTCCTACGAGCAGTACTTC. Residues: CASSQVSGLSYEQYF.

This sequence joins TRBV19 and TRBJ1-1; no clear D. The CDR3 sequence is 16 residues long. Germline V lookup: CDR1 LNHDA, CDR2 SQIVND (reference sequence). Trimming cost V 6 bases and J 0 bases, with 17 bases left between them. CDR3 protein: CASRAGFDGMNTEAFF. As DNA, the CDR3 is TGTGCCAGTAGGGCGGGGTTTGACGGCATGAACACTGAAGCTTTCTTT. The full variable domain, with the rest looked up from reference TRBV19 and TRBJ1-1, is DGGITQSPKYLFRKEGQNVTLSCEQNLNHDAMYWYRQDPGQGLRLIYYSQIVNDFQKGDIAEGYSVSREKKESFPLTVTSAQKNPTAFYLCASRAGFDGMNTEAFFGQGTRLTVV.

V gene TRBV14 combines with J gene TRBJ2-7, with 7 bases matching TRBD2. Losses at the gene ends were 1 base for V and 2 bases for J; bases not matched to a gene: 5. CDR3 size: 15 residues. Germline V gene lookup returns CDR1 SGHDN and CDR2 FVKESK. DNA of the CDR3: TGTGCCAGCAGCCAAGTAAGCCTAGCGGCCTACGAGCAGTACTTC. This gives the protein CASSQVSLAAYEQYF.

The CDR3 here is CASSLAVDPGTEAFF. The CDR3 DNA reads TGTGCCAGCAGCTTAGCGGTCGACCCCGGCACTGAAGCTTTCTTT. This chain connects TRBV7-8 to TRBJ1-1, with D unresolved. The CDR3 has 15 amino acids. CDR1 and CDR2 (germline): SGHVS, FQNEAQ. V shed 0 bases and J shed 4 bases, with 12 bases lying between them. The complete variable domain, with remaining parts taken from reference TRBV7-8 and TRBJ1-1, reads GAGVSQSPRYKVAKRGQDVALRCDPISGHVSLFWYQQALGQGPEFLTYFQNEAQLDKSGLPSDRFFAERPEGSVSTLKIQRTQQEDSAVYLCASSLAVDPGTEAFFGQGTRLTVV.

The chain couples TRBV5-6 to TRBJ1-5; D is unclear. The CDR3 sequence is 14 residues long. V lost 3 bases, J lost 3 bases, and 10 bases lay in between. CDR1 and CDR2 from the germline V gene are SGHDT and YYEEEE. The CDR3 spells CASSSGGPNQPQHF. The CDR3 DNA reads TGTGCCAGCAGCTCGGGTGGCCCCAATCAGCCCCAGCATTTT.

This chain links TRBV15 with TRBJ2-5; 7 bases are a match to TRBD1. CDR3 size: 20 residues. The V and J ends lost 6 bases and 1 base, in that order; junction bases with no gene match: 23. Germline CDR1 and CDR2: LNHNV and YYDKDF (reference sequence). The CDR3 loop is CATRGAAGGQATISQETQYF. CDR3 DNA sequence: TGTGCCACCAGAGGGGCGGCCGGAGGACAGGCGACGATCTCCCAAGAGACCCAGTACTTC. Variable domain in full (rest from reference TRBV15 and TRBJ2-5): DAMVIQNPRYQVTQFGKPVTLSCSQTLNHNVMYWYQQKSSQAPKLLFHYYDKDFNNEADTPDNFQSRRPNTSFCFLDIRSPGLGDTAMYLCATRGAAGGQATISQETQYFGPGTRLLVL.

The chain has TRBV27 and TRBJ2-4; no firm D call. This CDR3 comprises 14 residues. The V end was cut by 5 bases, the J end by 0 bases, with 8 bases between. Germline values: CDR1 MNHEY, CDR2 SMNVEV (reference sequence). CDR3 protein: CASSPLIAKNIQYF. CDR3 nucleotide sequence: TGTGCCAGCAGTCCCCTCATAGCCAAAAACATTCAGTACTTC.

This clone was seen a handful of times. The chain carries TRBV7-9 and TRBJ2-7; perhaps TRBD2 as D (5 bases). The CDR3 runs 15 residues. CDR1 is SEHNR and CDR2 is FQNEAQ in the germline V gene (reference sequence). Deletions cut 5 bases from V and 3 bases from J, with 17 bases between. The CDR3 DNA is TGTGCCAGCAGCCCGGCGAGAGCGGTCCTCTACGAGCAGTACTTC. This encodes CASSPARAVLYEQYF.